One sample yielded the 21 T cell receptor beta chains listed below, sequenced in a study of blood T cell repertoires in COVID-19. The protocol was immunoSEQ multiplex PCR, while the TCRdb copy is restricted to in-frame clones and leaves out a portion. The sample lists over 200,000 clones; around nine tenths were seen once. The sequencing input was peripheral blood. The receptors shown here come from a woman aged 40 to 50 who had recovered from COVID-19.

The V and J genes are TRBV20-1 and TRBJ2-1; D might be TRBD2 (6 bases). This CDR3 has 15 amino acids. Trimming removed 3 bases at V and 7 bases at J, with 19 bases between. The V gene's germline CDR1 is DFQATT and CDR2 SNEGSKA (reference sequence). Here the CDR3 DNA reads TGCAGTGCTAGTTATCGCGGGAATGGCGGAAATGAGCAGTTCTTC. This translates into CSASYRGNGGNEQFF.

V usage is TRBV7-9 and J usage is TRBJ1-3; tentative D call: TRBD1 (5 bases). Germline-derived CDR1 and CDR2 are SEHNR and FQNEAQ (reference sequence). CDR3 length: 15 residues. V was cut by 5 bases and J by 0 bases, with 11 bases left in between. The chain's CDR3 is CASSTRAHSGNTIYF. As DNA, the CDR3 is TGTGCCAGCAGCACCAGGGCCCACTCTGGAAACACCATATATTTT.

As concerns this clone: Other nucleotide sequences in the sample specify the same CDR3. The chain carries TRBV18 and TRBJ1-2, with 9 bases aligning to TRBD1. Germline trimming cut 2 bases from V and 6 bases from J; bases unmatched to any gene: 7. The germline V gene encodes CDR1 KGHSH and CDR2 LQKENI. The CDR3 consists of 15 residues. The CDR3 is CASSPTPGTGNGYTF. CDR3 in DNA: TGTGCCAGCTCACCAACCCCCGGGACAGGGAATGGCTACACCTTC. The full variable domain, rest sourced from reference TRBV18 and TRBJ1-2, is NAGVMQNPRHLVRRRGQEARLRCSPMKGHSHVYWYRQLPEEGLKFMVYLQKENIIDESGMPKERFSAEFPKEGPSILRIQQVVRGDSAAYFCASSPTPGTGNGYTFGSGTRLTVV.

This clone was counted once. The chain links TRBV28 to TRBJ2-7; no clear D gene. In germline, CDR1 is MDHEN, CDR2 SYDVKM. There are 11 residues in the CDR3. The germline V and J ends were trimmed by 6 bases and 3 bases, with 6 bases remaining between them. CDR3 bases: TGTGCCAGCAGGACACACTACGAGCAGTACTTC. Protein sequence: CASRTHYEQYF.

The rearrangement joins TRBV6-5 to TRBJ2-1; D is undetermined. The CDR3 runs to 15 residues. Between the trimmed V and J ends, which lost 6 bases and 7 bases, there was a span of 19 bases. Germline lookup yields CDR1 MNHEY and CDR2 SVGAGI. For the CDR3, the DNA is TGTGCCAGCAGACCCCCCGGCCCCATAGCTAATGAGCAGTTCTTC. It yields the protein CASRPPGPIANEQFF.

The rearrangement links TRBV15 to TRBJ2-4; no firm D call. CDR3 size: 12 residues. Between the trimmed V and J ends, which lost 5 bases and 6 bases, there was a span of 8 bases. Germline CDR1 LNHNV, CDR2 YYDKDF (reference sequence). In DNA form, the CDR3 reads TGTGCCACCAGCGCCCACTCAAACATTCAGTACTTC. The encoded protein is CATSAHSNIQYF.

The V and J genes are TRBV5-5 and TRBJ2-7; 9 bases are shared with TRBD1. Germline CDR1 is SGHKS and CDR2 is YYEKEE (reference sequence). With V trimmed by 1 base and J by 7 bases, 9 bases remained unmatched. The CDR3 runs 15 residues. Here the CDR3 reads CASSLSGTGLREQYF. The CDR3 DNA is TGTGCCAGCAGCTTGTCTGGGACAGGGTTGAGGGAGCAGTACTTC.

V and J are TRBV5-1 and TRBJ1-4; D is possibly TRBD1 (6 bases). CDR1 and CDR2 from the germline V gene are SGHRS and YFSETQ. Trimming cost V 0 bases and J 4 bases, with 7 bases left between them. This CDR3 contains 14 residues. CDR3 protein: CASSLGTVNEKLFF. In DNA form, the CDR3 reads TGCGCCAGCAGCTTGGGGACAGTTAATGAAAAACTGTTTTTT. Based on the CDR3 plus reference TRBV5-1 and TRBJ1-4, the full variable domain is KAGVTQTPRYLIKTRGQQVTLSCSPISGHRSVSWYQQTPGQGLQFLFEYFSETQRNKGNFPGRFSGRQFSNSRSEMNVSTLELGDSALYLCASSLGTVNEKLFFGSGTQLSVL.

A few counts support this clone. This chain connects TRBV20-1 to TRBJ1-2; D gene uncertain. Germline V gene lookup returns CDR1 DFQATT and CDR2 SNEGSKA (reference sequence). CDR3 size: 11 residues. V was cut by 3 bases and J by 7 bases, with 9 bases left in between. CDR3 coding DNA: TGCAGTGCTAGCCCCCGGTTTGGCTACACCTTC. The encoded protein is CSASPRFGYTF.

J is TRBJ2-5 and V is TRBV25-1; 7 positions match TRBD1. Losses at the gene ends were 0 bases for V and 7 bases for J; bases not matched to a gene: 5. This CDR3 has 14 amino acids. The germline V gene has CDR1 MGHDK and CDR2 SYGVNS. The DNA for the CDR3 is TGTGCCAGCAGTGAATATGGGGCAGGGGGGACCCAGTACTTC. Its translation: CASSEYGAGGTQYF.

This clone has a single count. Other DNA sequences in this sample translate to the same CDR3. This sequence joins TRBV7-2 and TRBJ1-2; the D is unclear. The V end lost 5 bases, the J end lost 0 bases, and 10 bases lay between the germline ends. Germline CDR1 is SGHTA and CDR2 is FQGNSA. This CDR3 has 14 residues. The CDR3 DNA sequence: TGTGCCAGCAGCCCCCGGCAGGCTAACTATGGCTACACCTTC. Translation: CASSPRQANYGYTF.

The rearrangement joins TRBV19 to TRBJ2-7; 9 positions match TRBD1. In germline, CDR1 is LNHDA, CDR2 SQIVND (reference sequence). The CDR3 is made up of 14 amino acids. The ends lost 7 bases at V and 5 bases at J; junction bases unmatched: 9. CDR3 amino acids: CASTPTGGVHEQYF. DNA of the CDR3: TGTGCCAGTACCCCGACAGGGGGAGTCCACGAGCAGTACTTC.

The chain combines TRBV9 with TRBJ2-7; D possibly corresponds to TRBD2 (6 bases). The CDR3 runs to 15 residues. In germline, CDR1 is SGDLS, CDR2 YYNGEE. V was pared by 4 bases and J by 5 bases, with 19 bases between. The CDR3 loop reads CASSPSGGRIHEQYF. Written as DNA, the CDR3 is TGTGCCAGCAGCCCCTCCGGAGGGCGGATCCACGAGCAGTACTTC.

A word on this clone: Other nucleotide sequences in the sample specify the same CDR3. This sequence joins TRBV12-3 or TRBV12-4 and TRBJ2-7; D is ambiguous. V was shortened by 3 bases and J by 3 bases, with 3 bases between the two germline ends. This CDR3 has 11 residues. This CDR3 reads CASSFLYEQYF. CDR3 coding DNA: TGTGCCAGCAGTTTTCTCTACGAGCAGTACTTC.

V is TRBV6-2 or TRBV6-3 and J is TRBJ2-5; D unresolved. CDR3 length: 14 residues. From germline, CDR1 is MNHEY and CDR2 SVGEGT. V lost 5 bases to trimming and J lost 5 bases, with 15 bases between them. Here the CDR3 reads CASSGPRQAETQYF. The CDR3 DNA is TGTGCCAGCAGTGGCCCCCGGCAAGCGGAGACCCAGTACTTC.

The chain uses TRBV5-6 and TRBJ2-7; 9 nucleotides match TRBD2. Per the germline V gene, CDR1 is SGHDT and CDR2 is YYEEEE. V dropped 4 bases and J dropped 3; count of bases not matched to a gene: 11. This CDR3 region has 16 residues. The CDR3 loop reads CASSPHGTSTHYEQYF. The CDR3 DNA follows: TGTGCCAGCAGCCCACACGGGACTAGCACCCACTACGAGCAGTACTTC. The whole variable domain, filled in from reference TRBV5-6 and TRBJ2-7, reads DAGVTQSPTHLIKTRGQQVTLRCSPKSGHDTVSWYQQALGQGPQFIFQYYEEEERQRGNFPDRFSGHQFPNYSSELNVNALLLGDSALYLCASSPHGTSTHYEQYFGPGTRLTVT.

V and J are TRBV6-2 or TRBV6-3 and TRBJ2-1; 7 bases fit TRBD2. After removal of 1 base from V and 8 bases from J, the junction contained 14 bases not matched to a gene. The CDR3 is 17 amino acids. Germline assignment: CDR1 MNHEY and CDR2 SVGEGT. Here the CDR3 DNA reads TGTGCCAGCAGTTACTGGGCGGGAGTAAGTACTCTATATGAGCAGTTCTTC. Amino acid sequence: CASSYWAGVSTLYEQFF.

This sequence joins TRBV7-9 and TRBJ2-6; tentatively, D is TRBD1 (5 bases). Trimming removed 8 bases at V and 0 bases at J, with 14 bases between. Germline V gene data show CDR1 as SEHNR and CDR2 as FQNEAQ (reference sequence). CDR3 length equals 16 residues. CDR3 amino acids: CASARRVSSGANVLTF. The CDR3, as DNA: TGTGCCAGCGCACGCAGGGTGAGCTCTGGGGCCAACGTCCTGACTTTC.

This clone was picked up one time. The chain links TRBV19 to TRBJ1-5; D uncertain. This CDR3 comprises 13 residues. Germline V gene data show CDR1 as LNHDA and CDR2 as SQIVND (reference sequence). V lost 6 bases and J lost 5, with 11 bases in between. Written as DNA, the CDR3 is TGTGCCAGTAGCCCAGCGTCCGATCAGCCCCAGCATTTT. Encoded protein: CASSPASDQPQHF.

The rearrangement joins TRBV7-9 to TRBJ2-3; no firm D call. The CDR3 covers 14 residues. V was clipped by 3 bases and J by 2 bases, with 9 bases between them. The germline V gene has CDR1 SEHNR and CDR2 FQNEAQ (reference sequence). The CDR3 region has the DNA TGTGCCAGCAGCTTCATTCAGGACACAGATACGCAGTATTTT. It encodes CASSFIQDTDTQYF.

This chain connects TRBV5-1 to TRBJ2-5, with no clear D. The CDR3 is 16 amino acids. V lost 0 bases and J 1 base, leaving 13 bases between the germline ends. CDR1 is SGHRS and CDR2 is YFSETQ in the germline V gene. CDR3 sequence reads: CASSLAAGRPQETQYF. The CDR3 coding sequence is TGCGCCAGCAGCTTGGCCGCTGGGCGACCCCAAGAGACCCAGTACTTC. Drawing the rest from reference TRBV5-1 and TRBJ2-5, the complete variable domain is KAGVTQTPRYLIKTRGQQVTLSCSPISGHRSVSWYQQTPGQGLQFLFEYFSETQRNKGNFPGRFSGRQFSNSRSEMNVSTLELGDSALYLCASSLAAGRPQETQYFGPGTRLLVL.